The T cell receptor (beta chain) described here comes from a study of shared clonotypes between healthy human individuals. Each donor was a Caucasian adult residing in Nashville, Tennessee. Study observations and caveats: Generation of non-shared clonotypes was less probable than generation of clonotypes shared by all four donors. Sequencing depth was predicted to influence how clonotypes are shared among donors.

As regards this clone: Its target is unknown.

Measured with immunoSEQ multiplex PCR; TCRdb has only the in-frame clones, and not every one. The table records roughly 2 million clones, almost 96% of them present only once. The CDR3 has 16 residues. In germline, CDR1 is SGHRS, CDR2 YFSETQ. Germline trimming cut 1 base from V and 7 bases from J; bases unmatched to any gene: 6. The sequence was collected from a man aged 18 to 29 in good health. The chain uses TRBV5-1 and TRBJ1-6, with 9 bases fitting TRBD1. The specimen sequenced was naive CD4+ T cells sorted from blood. Subset indicated: CD45RA+ positively selected. CDR3 sequence: CASSLPDRGENSPLHF. The CDR3 DNA is TGCGCCAGCAGCTTGCCCGACAGGGGGGAAAATTCACCCCTCCACTTT.